This T cell receptor (beta chain) was documented in a study of shared clonotypes between healthy human individuals. This CDR3 has 13 amino acids. CDR1 and CDR2 (germline): SNHLY, FYNNEI. Deletions cut 6 bases from V and 5 bases from J, with 13 bases between. In the source study's methods: Filtering was not the same, since immunoSEQ gave junction-only sequences without quality scores. The method was immunoSEQ multiplex PCR; TCRdb's version includes in-frame clones alone and lacks a portion of them. That table gives V, J and clone size, and the DNA gave D and trimming. The sample has approximately 2.5 million clones; roughly 93% are singletons. Overall study results and limits: It was observed that roughly 5.1% of naive CD4 clonotypes were shared across a handful of donors. Incompleteness in sorted-subset sequencing, despite large depth, was shown by rarefaction. The low donor count limited represented genetic and exposure-history diversity.

A note on this clone: Its target is unknown.

V and J are TRBV2 and TRBJ1-1, with a tentative D call TRBD1 (6 bases). The clonotype was recovered from a man aged 18 to 30 in good health. Some clones in this sample may be carry-over from other donors' samples. The material sequenced was naive CD4+ T cells from PBMCs. This sample's subset: CD45RA+ positively selected. CDR3 region: CASRLTGLTEAFF. CDR3 coding DNA: TGTGCCAGCAGGCTCACAGGGTTGACTGAAGCTTTCTTT.